The sequence of this T cell receptor beta chain was determined in a study of CD8 T cells in Susac syndrome. The multiple sclerosis controls comprised treatment-naive patients whose relapsing-remitting disease was stable or active. Negative isolation yielded CD8+ and CD4+ T cells; FACS enriched TEMRA cells. When the RNA was reverse transcribed, random hexamers were used with an input of 0.5 to 1 ug. immunoSEQ multiplex PCR amplified TCR beta CDR3 across 54 Vbeta, 13 Jbeta. A single record per CDR3 protein comes from TCRdb applying MiXCR to the immunoSEQ multiplex PCR reads. The table shows around 280,000 distinct CDR3 sequences, with around 84% occurring only once. Sequencing input: CD8+ T cells from PBMCs. This sequence was found in a human donor with multiple sclerosis.

This CDR3 reads CATLGPTGELFF. The CDR3 nucleotides are TGTGCCACCTTAGGACCCACCGGGGAGCTGTTTTTT. The chain links TRBV24-1 to TRBJ2-2; D remains ambiguous. Trimming stripped 9 bases from V and 4 bases from J, with 8 bases between. The CDR3 length is 12 residues. CDR1 and CDR2 (germline): KGHDR, SFDVKD.